This TCR beta chain was recovered during a study of cytomegalovirus exposure and HLA in healthy donors. With regard to this clone: What it recognizes is unknown.

The PCR ran on 60 Vbeta and 13 Jbeta primers. TCRdb's table, derived via immunoSEQ multiplex PCR, lists solely in-frame clones and lacks some. The repertoire holds 90,000 to 120,000 clones, with about three quarters as singletons. CDR3 length: 16 amino acids. Germline lookup yields CDR1 SGHNT and CDR2 YYREEE (reference sequence). Trimming pared 4 bases from V and 1 base from J, leaving 17 bases between. Findings and caveats of the study: Analysis was performed later, and it showed HLA-associated TCR beta chains to be more clonally expanded than equally common others. In a later analysis, V- and J-gene trimming of beta chains associated with a DCLRE1C missense variant, replicated independently.

This clonotype was sampled from a female donor in good health and CMV-seropositive. Sequencing used PBMCs. This chain joins TRBV5-4 and TRBJ2-5; perhaps TRBD2 as D (6 bases). The CDR3 is CASSVHPRDSQETQYF. The CDR3 nucleotides read TGTGCCAGCAGCGTACACCCCAGGGACTCCCAAGAGACCCAGTACTTC.